These 15 T cell receptor beta chains were sequenced from one sample in a study of cytomegalovirus exposure and HLA in healthy donors. Primers included in the PCR were 60 Vbeta and 13 Jbeta primers. Method: immunoSEQ multiplex PCR; TCRdb's copy keeps in-frame clones and lacks some. Here the sample spans 150,000 to 200,000 clones, about four fifths being singletons. Sample: PBMCs. These receptors were taken from a woman in her fifties or sixties in good health and CMV-seronegative.

This clone has a single count. The gene calls are TRBV11-3 and TRBJ2-5, with a possible D match to TRBD2 (6 bases). The CDR3 length is 14 residues. The germline gives CDR1 SGHNT, CDR2 YENEEA. Trimming cost V 1 base and J 3 bases, with 9 bases left between them. CDR3 sequence (DNA): TGTGCCAGCAGCTTAGGAGGCGGGGAAGAGACCCAGTACTTC. It specifies CASSLGGGEETQYF.

The V gene is TRBV5-1, the J gene TRBJ1-1, with D possibly matching TRBD1 (5 bases). Trimming pared 1 base from V and 1 base from J, leaving 11 bases between. The CDR3 spans 15 residues. Looked up from germline, CDR1 is SGHRS and CDR2 is YFSETQ. This CDR3 reads CASSLRSGANTEAFF. The CDR3 DNA reads TGCGCCAGCAGCTTGAGATCTGGGGCGAACACTGAAGCTTTCTTT.

This chain connects TRBV28 to TRBJ1-1; D may be TRBD1 (5 bases). The CDR3 loop spans 13 amino acids. Trimming took off 3 bases at V and 10 bases at J, with 15 bases between the two ends. Per germline, CDR1 MDHEN and CDR2 SYDVKM. The chain's CDR3 is CASSFRGSLGAFF. CDR3 in DNA: TGTGCCAGCAGTTTTAGGGGATCCCTGGGAGCTTTCTTT.

V usage is TRBV28 and J usage is TRBJ1-2, with 8 bases that match TRBD1. Germline assignment: CDR1 MDHEN and CDR2 SYDVKM. The CDR3 is 13 amino acids. J gave up 8 bases and V 6 bases, and 8 bases lay outside the gene matches. For the CDR3, the DNA is TGTGCCAGCAGCTCGGACAGGGCGGGCGGCTACACCTTC. This sequence encodes CASSSDRAGGYTF.

The chain is built from TRBV11-3 and TRBJ1-3; 9 nucleotides align to TRBD1. Losses at the gene ends were 5 bases for V and 0 bases for J; bases not matched to a gene: 5. CDR1 SGHNT and CDR2 YENEEA come from the germline V gene. This CDR3 contains 16 residues. The CDR3 DNA follows: TGTGCCAGCAGCCGACAGGGGGACCACTCTGGAAACACCATATATTTT. Encoded protein: CASSRQGDHSGNTIYF.

The V and J genes are TRBV12-5 and TRBJ2-2, with 7 positions matching TRBD1. This CDR3 spans 16 amino acids. V was pared by 1 base and J by 4 bases, with 6 bases of the junction left unmatched. Germline V gives CDR1 LGHNT, CDR2 FRNRAP. The DNA for the CDR3 is TGTGCTAGTGGTTTGGCGAGGGGACAGTTCACCGGGGAGCTGTTTTTT. Protein sequence: CASGLARGQFTGELFF.

This clone is a singleton in its sample. The chain employs TRBV9 and TRBJ2-5, with 15 positions matching TRBD2. This CDR3 has 18 amino acids. Germline-derived CDR1 and CDR2 are SGDLS and YYNGEE. The V and J ends lost 3 bases and 0 bases, in that order; junction bases with no gene match: 6. Here the CDR3 DNA reads TGTGCCAGCAGCGGAGCCGGGACTAGCGGGGGGTACCAAGAGACCCAGTACTTC. Encoded protein: CASSGAGTSGGYQETQYF.

In its sample, this clone was seen once. The rearrangement links TRBV19 to TRBJ1-4, with D maybe TRBD1 (5 bases). The CDR3 spans 14 residues. V shed 7 bases and J shed 0 bases, with 9 bases lying between them. Germline-derived CDR1 and CDR2 are LNHDA and SQIVND (reference sequence). CDR3 protein: CASTDTSTNEKLFF. The CDR3 DNA reads TGTGCCAGTACGGACACCTCAACTAATGAAAAACTGTTTTTT.

The CDR3: CASSYGLSSYNEQFF. As DNA, the CDR3 is TGCGCCAGCAGCTACGGGTTGAGCTCCTACAATGAGCAGTTCTTC. This chain links TRBV5-1 with TRBJ2-1; D not resolved. The CDR3 totals 15 residues. V dropped 3 bases and J dropped 0 bases, with 10 bases sitting between them. Germline V gives CDR1 SGHRS, CDR2 YFSETQ.

The chain recombines TRBV19 with TRBJ2-2; D is uncertain. The CDR3 covers 13 residues. The V gene's germline CDR1 is LNHDA and CDR2 SQIVND (reference sequence). V was clipped by 6 bases and J by 0 bases, with 5 bases between them. CDR3: CASSRTNTGELFF. DNA for the CDR3: TGTGCCAGTAGCAGAACGAACACCGGGGAGCTGTTTTTT.

The chain carries TRBV19 and TRBJ2-7, with TRBD1 as a possible D gene (5 bases). Trimming took off 6 bases at V and 4 bases at J, with 13 bases between the two ends. Germline V CDR1 and CDR2: LNHDA, SQIVND (reference sequence). The CDR3 has 13 residues. CDR3 loop: CASRKTENYEQYF. The CDR3 coding sequence is TGTGCCAGTAGGAAGACAGAGAATTACGAGCAGTACTTC.

This chain links TRBV29-1 with TRBJ2-3; TRBD1 might be the D (6 bases). Germline values: CDR1 SQVTM, CDR2 ANQGSEA. Trimming stripped 4 bases from V and 8 bases from J, with 13 bases between. The CDR3 contains 12 residues. The CDR3 sequence: CSVALGAGTQYF. The DNA of the CDR3 is TGCAGCGTTGCCCTGGGGGCGGGTACGCAGTATTTT.

About this clone: Its ends do not fully match the called genes, so a read error is possible. Different DNA sequences within this sample yield the same CDR3. The CDR3 spells CASSLGWTGMFTEAFF. The CDR3 DNA reads as TGTGCCAGCAGCTTGGGGTGGACAGGGATGTTTACTGAAGCTTTTTTT. The J gene is TRBJ1-1, the V gene TRBV5-6; 8 positions match TRBD1. The CDR3 totals 16 residues. From germline, CDR1 is SGHDT and CDR2 YYEEEE.

The rearrangement uses TRBV5-6 and TRBJ2-2, with a weak D call TRBD1 (5 bases). CDR1 and CDR2 from the germline V gene are SGHDT and YYEEEE. The CDR3 extends over 15 amino acids. V lost 4 bases to trimming and J lost 2 bases, with 12 bases between them. This CDR3 is CASSGAGPNTGELFF. The CDR3 coding sequence is TGTGCCAGCAGCGGGGCTGGACCCAACACCGGGGAGCTGTTTTTT. The full variable domain, its missing parts supplied by reference TRBV5-6 and TRBJ2-2, is DAGVTQSPTHLIKTRGQQVTLRCSPKSGHDTVSWYQQALGQGPQFIFQYYEEEERQRGNFPDRFSGHQFPNYSSELNVNALLLGDSALYLCASSGAGPNTGELFFGEGSRLTVL.

The V and J genes are TRBV2 and TRBJ2-7, with a tentative D call TRBD1 (5 bases). V shed 7 bases and J shed 7 bases, with 20 bases lying between them. The CDR3 contains 14 residues. Germline CDR1 is SNHLY and CDR2 is FYNNEI. CDR3 sequence reads: CASTRTSTKGEQYF. The CDR3 DNA sequence: TGTGCCAGCACTCGGACATCCACCAAGGGAGAGCAGTACTTC.